Sequencing of this T cell receptor (beta chain) was carried out in a study of blood T cells in healthy people across ages. This clonotype came up once. The second PCR ran roughly 7 to 11 cycles with a sample-barcoded 5' primer and J-beta primers. TCRdb re-called the 5' RACE reads through MiXCR, storing one row per CDR3 protein. The sample has roughly 500,000 distinct CDR3 sequences; 24% are singletons. The data were also submitted as part of a second study, on T cells of mothers and their children.

This receptor was identified in a boy under 18 in good health. Sequenced: blood.

CDR3 DNA: TGCAGCGTTGCGGGGGCGGCTACCCCTGAAGCTTTCTTT. Its translation is CSVAGAATPEAFF. The gene calls are TRBV29-1 and TRBJ1-1; tentatively, D is TRBD1 (6 bases). Germline V gene lookup returns CDR1 SQVTM and CDR2 ANQGSEA. V dropped 4 bases and J dropped 6 bases, with 15 bases sitting between them. The CDR3 sequence is 13 residues long.